What follows are 13 T cell receptor beta chains derived from one specimen sequenced in a study of regulatory T cells in long-lasting Graves disease. Specified time point: newly diagnosed GD, antithyroid drugs for less than 3 months. PBMCs provided the RNA from which the TCR library was made. Assembly of TCR beta libraries relied on iRepertoire HTBI primers together with Arm-PCR of CDR3 regions. One entry per CDR3 protein results from TCRdb running MiXCR on the multiplex PCR reads. The profile shows some 490,000 distinct CDR3 sequences, around 11% of them singletons. These data were also filed under a second study, of T cells in Graves' hyperthyroidism and ophthalmopathy.

Sequenced here: peripheral blood mononuclear cells (PBMCs), sampled at new diagnosis, from a patient treated with antithyroid drugs. The receptor set was obtained from a young woman with Graves disease.

A note on this clonotype: A much larger clone lies a single base off, so this may be a read error. The gene calls are TRBV29-1 and TRBJ2-3, with TRBD1 as a possible D gene (6 bases). The CDR3 consists of 13 residues. V was trimmed by 7 bases and J by 0 bases, leaving 11 bases between them. Germline V CDR1 and CDR2: SQVTM, ANQGSEA. The CDR3 nucleotides read TGCAGCGCTGGACAGATTAGCACAGATACGCAGTATTTT. This encodes CSAGQISTDTQYF.

For this clonotype: A far bigger clonotype differs at one base, so this is likely a read error. The chain employs TRBV7-2 and TRBJ2-1; the match to TRBD2 covers 9 bases. Germline values: CDR1 SGHTA, CDR2 FQGNSA. The CDR3 runs 15 residues. V gave up 8 bases and J gave up 7 bases; unmatched junction bases: 12. CDR3 residues: CASQSSGRFGNEQFF. The CDR3 DNA is TGTGCCAGCCAGTCCAGCGGGAGGTTTGGGAATGAGCAGTTCTTC.

This clonotype came up many times. The CDR3 DNA reads as TGTGCCAGCAGTTTGGACGGTTCACCCCTCCACTTT. Translation: CASSLDGSPLHF. The gene calls are TRBV12-3 or TRBV12-4 and TRBJ1-6; unclear D gene. V lost 3 bases and J lost 9, with 6 bases in between. This CDR3 comprises 12 residues.

This clonotype was counted at least ten times. This chain joins TRBV5-1 and TRBJ1-6; TRBD1 matches at 8 bases. Trimming at V came to 0 bases and at J to 6 bases, leaving 5 bases not matched to a gene. The CDR3 length is 16 residues. Germline V gives CDR1 SGHRS, CDR2 YFSETQ. The chain's CDR3 is CASSLAGGARNSPLHF. The CDR3 DNA reads TGCGCCAGCAGCTTGGCAGGGGGCGCGCGTAATTCACCCCTCCACTTT.

The chain carries TRBV24-1 and TRBJ1-4; no clear D. The CDR3 consists of 11 residues. The ends were cut back, 5 bases at V and 8 bases at J, with 5 bases in the middle. The germline V gene has CDR1 KGHDR and CDR2 SFDVKD. CDR3 coding DNA: TGTGCCACCAGTGCCGAGGAAAAACTGTTTTTT. Translating it yields CATSAEEKLFF.

There are many counts of this clonotype. The J gene is TRBJ2-1, the V gene TRBV3-1; 8 nucleotides align to TRBD1. CDR1 and CDR2 (germline): LGHDT, YNNKEL (reference sequence). The V and J ends lost 0 bases and 15 bases, in that order; junction bases with no gene match: 4. This CDR3 is built from 12 residues. The CDR3 sequence: CASSQEGQGPFF. The CDR3, as DNA: TGTGCCAGCAGCCAAGAAGGACAGGGTCCGTTCTTC.

On this clonotype: A far larger clone is just one base off, so this is likely a read error. The rearrangement joins TRBV11-2 to TRBJ2-1; D gene uncertain. The CDR3 has 12 residues. V was cut by 3 bases and J by 13 bases, with 13 bases left in between. The germline CDR1 and CDR2 sequences are SGHAT and FQNNGV. CDR3 nucleotides: TGTGCCAGCAGCTTTATACAAGAGACCCAGTTCTTC. Its translation is CASSFIQETQFF.

CDR3 sequence reads: CATSRDRGTQYF. The CDR3 DNA reads TGTGCCACCAGCAGAGATAGGGGCACGCAGTATTTT. This chain uses TRBV15 with TRBJ2-3, with D possibly TRBD1 on 5 matching bases. The CDR3 contains 12 residues. The V and J ends lost 0 bases and 9 bases respectively, with 7 bases between them. Germline CDR1 is LNHNV and CDR2 is YYDKDF (reference sequence).

This clonotype showed up many times. This chain joins TRBV7-2 and TRBJ2-7, with 10 nucleotides matching TRBD2. The CDR3 loop spans 14 amino acids. With V trimmed by 4 bases and J by 4 bases, 4 bases remained unmatched. The germline V gene encodes CDR1 SGHTA and CDR2 FQGNSA. The CDR3 loop reads CASSSSGSSYEQYF. CDR3 bases: TGTGCCAGCAGCTCTAGCGGGAGTTCGTACGAGCAGTACTTC.

There are many counts of this clonotype. The chain has TRBV28 and TRBJ2-5, with 10 positions matching TRBD2. Germline loops: CDR1 MDHEN, CDR2 SYDVKM. CDR3 size: 17 residues. J lost 5 bases, V lost 1 base, and 10 bases had no gene match. Written as DNA, the CDR3 is TGTGCCAGCAGTTTATACGTGGCTAGCGGGAGTGGGGAGACCCAGTACTTC. Protein product: CASSLYVASGSGETQYF.

This clonotype came up many times. The chain recombines TRBV2 with TRBJ1-2, with TRBD1 matching 7 bases. The J segment lost 7 bases and the V segment lost 7 bases, leaving 9 bases of the junction unmatched. The V gene's germline CDR1 is SNHLY and CDR2 FYNNEI. CDR3 length: 13 residues. The CDR3 region is CASTQGRIGGYTF. CDR3 coding DNA: TGTGCCAGCACACAGGGGAGGATTGGTGGCTACACCTTC. The whole variable domain, filled in from reference TRBV2 and TRBJ1-2, reads EPEVTQTPSHQVTQMGQEVILRCVPISNHLYFYWYRQILGQKVEFLVSFYNNEISEKSEIFDDQFSVERPDGSNFTLKIRSTKLEDSAMYFCASTQGRIGGYTFGSGTRLTVV.

This clonotype was recorded many times. The chain combines TRBV20-1 with TRBJ2-2, with TRBD2 identical over 9 bases. The CDR3 is made up of 15 amino acids. V dropped 5 bases and J dropped 0; count of bases not matched to a gene: 4. Germline V gene data show CDR1 as DFQATT and CDR2 as SNEGSKA (reference sequence). This chain's CDR3 is CSAWVAGANTGELFF. In DNA form, the CDR3 reads TGCAGTGCTTGGGTAGCGGGAGCGAACACCGGGGAGCTGTTTTTT.

This clonotype was found many times. The chain couples TRBV11-2 to TRBJ1-2, with unresolved D. Germline loops: CDR1 SGHAT, CDR2 FQNNGV. The CDR3 covers 12 residues. Trimming cost V 1 base and J 7 bases, with 7 bases left between them. DNA for the CDR3: TGTGCCAGCAGCTTAGGACGCGGTGGCTACACCTTC. Protein: CASSLGRGGYTF.